A few counts support the clone carrying this T cell receptor (beta chain). Its specificity is not known. V lost 4 bases and J lost 4; bases outside the gene matches: 13. The V gene's germline CDR1 is LGHNA and CDR2 YSLEER. This CDR3 comprises 19 residues. The data belong to a study of human T cells and chemical hapten exposure. Study outcomes and limitations: Significantly more large CDR3 similarity clusters were formed by expanded TCRs than by controls.

The sample's time point: pre-sensitization, week 0. The sample's treatment: therapeutic diphenylcyclopropenone sensitization with weekly scalp DPC. TCRdb processed the RACE reads anew with MiXCR; each CDR3 protein has one entry. The sample records 35,000 to 45,000 distinct CDR3 sequences, about an eighth being singletons. The chain carries TRBV4-3 and TRBJ2-3; 14 bases line up with TRBD2. The sequencing used whole blood, collected in connection with sensitization to the hapten diphenylcyclopropenone (DPC). The sequence was obtained from a woman aged 25 to 39 with alopecia areata. Some clones in this sample may be carry-over from other donors' samples. DNA for the CDR3: TGCGCCAGCAGCCCCCGACTAGCGGGAGGGCTCGGGGTTCCAGATACGCAGTATTTT. Its protein product is CASSPRLAGGLGVPDTQYF.